This T cell receptor (beta chain) originates from a study of blood T cell repertoires in COVID-19. Authors' analysis steps: Amplification with reference gene primers provided the estimates of nucleated cell counts. Only in-frame clones appear in the TCRdb table, and some are missing; sequencing was by immunoSEQ multiplex PCR. That table is the source of V, J and clone size, and D and trimming were worked out from the DNA. The table lists approximately 100,000 clones, 70% to 85% of them singletons. The receptor was derived from a man aged 65-85 years with active or convalescent COVID-19. Sequenced material: peripheral blood.

This chain's CDR3 is CAWSLKGATSYEQYF. In DNA, the CDR3 is TGTGCCTGGAGTTTAAAAGGAGCGACCTCCTACGAGCAGTACTTC. This sequence joins TRBV30 and TRBJ2-7, with unresolved D. The CDR3 has 15 amino acids. Trimming shortened V by 2 bases and J by 0 bases, and 14 bases separated the two germline ends. Germline CDR1 is GTSNPN and CDR2 is SVGIG (reference sequence).